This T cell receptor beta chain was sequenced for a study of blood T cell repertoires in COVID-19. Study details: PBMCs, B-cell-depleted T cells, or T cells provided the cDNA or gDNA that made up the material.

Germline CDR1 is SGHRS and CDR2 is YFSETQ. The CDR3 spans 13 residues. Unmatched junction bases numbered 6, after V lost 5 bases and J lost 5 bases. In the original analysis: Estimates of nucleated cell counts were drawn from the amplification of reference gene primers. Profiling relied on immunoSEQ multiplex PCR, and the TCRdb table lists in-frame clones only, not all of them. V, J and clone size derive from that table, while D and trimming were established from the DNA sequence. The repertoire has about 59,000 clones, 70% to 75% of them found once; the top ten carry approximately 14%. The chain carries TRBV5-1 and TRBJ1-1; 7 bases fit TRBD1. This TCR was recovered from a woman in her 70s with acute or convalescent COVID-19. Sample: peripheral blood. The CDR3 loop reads CASRRQGMTEAFF. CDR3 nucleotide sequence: TGCGCCAGCAGACGACAGGGAATGACTGAAGCTTTCTTT.